This record covers a single TCR beta chain. Original methodology: Reference gene primers were amplified, and this amplification served to estimate nucleated cell counts. Clones were sequenced by immunoSEQ multiplex PCR, and TCRdb holds only the in-frame ones, with some missing. Clonal size and the V and J genes are those of that table, whereas D and trimming came from the DNA. In the table there are some 170,000 clones, 75% to 90% of which are singletons. V was trimmed by 4 bases and J by 0 bases, leaving 19 bases between them. The CDR3 runs 18 residues. Germline V CDR1 and CDR2: SGHNT, YYREEE (reference sequence). This sample is part of a study of blood T cell repertoires in COVID-19. Overall study: Samples came from the United States, Italy and Spain, spanning acute and convalescent COVID-19. T cells, B-cell-depleted T cells, or PBMCs provided the cDNA or gDNA that served as material.

This TCR was sampled from a woman aged 80 or over with active or convalescent COVID-19. Source material: peripheral blood. The chain is built from TRBV5-4 and TRBJ2-2, with D perhaps matching TRBD1 (7 bases). The CDR3: CASSPGSGGNSNTGELFF. CDR3 in DNA: TGTGCCAGCAGCCCAGGTTCAGGGGGGAACTCGAACACCGGGGAGCTGTTTTTT.